This TCR beta chain was identified in a study of T cell responses to AZD1222 COVID-19 vaccine (dated by TCRdb to 2020 to 2022). Broadly, across the study: A total of 230 to 250 trial participants underwent TCR sequencing, of whom roughly 210 received two doses of AZD1222 and about 25 received two doses of the MenACWY control vaccine. Trial participants were enrolled by age into 18-55, 56-69 and 70-plus year subgroups, with approximately 150, 28 and 58 TCR-sequenced participants respectively.

This clone was recorded at least ten times. Its antigen target is currently unknown. No base-level quality is on record; no much larger clone is a single base apart. The CDR3 regions of human TCRbeta chains were analyzed by immunosequencing. As for the authors' bioinformatics: Repertoire TCRs were checked for matches against a reference library of SARS-CoV-2-specific TCRs that had been generated using the MIRA antigen-specificity platform. Breadth meant the fraction of unique TCRs that were SARS-CoV-2-associated, whereas depth meant the fraction of total T cells that were SARS-CoV-2-associated. Using the MIRA data, every spike-specific TCR was mapped to the spike region that the TCR reacted to and assigned to either a CD4 or a CD8 class. Log10-transformed breadth and depth values were compared by one-way ANOVA with Sidak's multiple comparisons tests. Imported from immuneACCESS, the table was reduced by TCRdb to in-frame sequences with V and J called. These copies leave out some clones; in studies compared against another copy, an unresolved V gene accounts for under half, and the cause of the remainder is not known. The D gene and trimming were derived from the DNA, and the V and J assignments and clone size from that table. The sample has about 72,000 clones on record, 80% to 90% of them singletons. The ten largest clonotypes hold 28% of the sample.

For CDR1 and CDR2, the germline V gene lists SGHNT and YENEEA. V and J lose 4 bases and 5 bases, and a span of 11 bases separates them. Taken from cysteine to phenylalanine, the CDR3 has 13 residues. The DNA shown is the 39-base CDR3, in frame from base 1. Broad study findings and their caveats: The vaccine-associated CD4 TCRs covered the entire spike protein, and the dominant responses fell in regions 160-218 and 743-854. In the small 56-69-year group, the increase in depth fell short of significance, most likely because of low power. Reportedly, almost half of the unique spike-specific TCRs recognized epitopes lying outside the regions that are mutated in the B.1.351 and B.1.1.7 variants. Because no day 14 peak-response samples were available, the repertoires could be characterized only after the peak T cell response. Conclusions about previously exposed vaccinees were limited because only a handful of AZD1222 recipients were SARS-CoV-2 seropositive at baseline. Participants were mostly white British and included more females than males, and it was suggested by the authors that clonal diversity may have been underestimated. After two AZD1222 doses, both the breadth and the depth of spike-specific TCRs were significantly higher than at day 0 and than in MenACWY recipients.

This sample's time point label indicates: about 28 days (+/-7) after the second vaccine dose. AZD1222 recipients with second doses at about 4 weeks or about 12 weeks were pooled, because spike-specific TCR depth and breadth did not differ between schedules. The vaccinee samples were drawn from two UK trials, COV001 and COV002, one of which was a single-blind randomized controlled phase 2/3 trial testing AZD1222 (ChAdOx1 nCoV-19) in healthy adults. For TCRbeta chain sequencing, PBMC samples were collected from trial participants at day 0 and at day 28 after the second dose. The TCR comes from an adult who received the AZD1222 COVID-19 vaccine. Specimen: peripheral blood, collected 28 days after the second AZD1222 dose. The chain uses TRBV11-3 and TRBJ1-2, with the D segment identity uncertain. For the CDR3, the sequence is CASSSGPVYGYTF. The DNA reads TGTGCCAGCAGCTCCGGCCCCGTTTATGGCTACACCTTC. With all but the CDR3 taken from the reference TRBV11-3 and TRBJ1-2 genes, the full variable domain is: EAGVVQSPRYKIIEKKQPVAFWCNPISGHNTLYWYLQNLGQGPELLIRYENEEAVDDSQLPKDRFSAERLKGVDSTLKIQPAELGDSAVYLCASSSGPVYGYTFGSGTRLTVV.